Listed below are T cell receptor beta chains from one sample, sequenced in a study of blood T cell repertoires in COVID-19. Repertoires were generated with immunoSEQ multiplex PCR, while TCRdb's copy carries only in-frame clones and drops some. The sample has about 250,000 clones; around 84% are singletons. The sequencing input was PBMCs or T cells enriched from blood (not recorded which). The receptors come from a man aged 35 to 55 who had recovered from COVID-19. Both conserved end residues are part of each CDR3. The order of the fields is V gene, CDR3 length, CDR3 protein.

V gene: TRBV11-2
CDR3 length: 18
CDR3 protein: CASSNLAGGLWSYNEQFF

V gene: TRBV7-8
CDR3 length: 16
CDR3 protein: CASSLEPQGQGNEQYF

V gene: TRBV28
CDR3 length: 12
CDR3 protein: CASSSTLYGYTF

V gene: TRBV2
CDR3 length: 15
CDR3 protein: CASSDHPPEAYEQYF

V gene: TRBV21-1
CDR3 length: 14
CDR3 protein: CASSKIGPGDGYTF

V gene: TRBV6-5
CDR3 length: 14
CDR3 protein: CASSYSSQGGKLFF

V gene: TRBV29-1
CDR3 length: 13
CDR3 protein: CSVVAGPSYEQYF

V gene: TRBV7-6
CDR3 length: 15
CDR3 protein: CASSSVTGGGDGYTF

V gene: TRBV4-1
CDR3 length: 15
CDR3 protein: CASSQRDRSNTEAFF

V gene: TRBV6-5
CDR3 length: 15
CDR3 protein: CASSYGTGYYQPQHF

V gene: TRBV19
CDR3 length: 16
CDR3 protein: CASSRGLSSTNTEAFF

V gene: TRBV7-2
CDR3 length: 18
CDR3 protein: CASTPLITGFGYNSPLHF

V gene: TRBV30
CDR3 length: 15
CDR3 protein: CAWTRTPQLNYGYTF

V gene: TRBV6-5
CDR3 length: 14
CDR3 protein: CASRRGQRVYEQYF

V gene: TRBV27
CDR3 length: 18
CDR3 protein: CASSSSLATHRSTDTQYF

V gene: TRBV2
CDR3 length: 12
CDR3 protein: CASRIYNQPQHF

V gene: TRBV27
CDR3 length: 13
CDR3 protein: CASSLNRDNEQFF

V gene: TRBV28
CDR3 length: 12
CDR3 protein: CASSLSYNEQFF

V gene: TRBV30
CDR3 length: 13
CDR3 protein: CAWLSGNYNEQFF

V gene: TRBV5-8
CDR3 length: 15
CDR3 protein: CASSSLHITNTEAFF

V gene: TRBV4-1
CDR3 length: 14
CDR3 protein: CASSLGTEYTEAFF

V gene: TRBV25-1
CDR3 length: 10
CDR3 protein: CATQAYEQYF

V gene: TRBV21-1
CDR3 length: 15
CDR3 protein: CASSNGVKNSYEQYF

V gene: TRBV20-1
CDR3 length: 14
CDR3 protein: CSASGKGISYEQYF

V gene: TRBV24-1
CDR3 length: 17
CDR3 protein: CATSLGTGTLSNQPQHF

V gene: TRBV7-3
CDR3 length: 15
CDR3 protein: CASSLPGGSYNEQFF

V gene: TRBV2
CDR3 length: 14
CDR3 protein: CASFGLAGYNEQFF

V gene: TRBV19
CDR3 length: 15
CDR3 protein: CASSIVGTGYSPLHF

V gene: TRBV4-2
CDR3 length: 13
CDR3 protein: CASSQAGVEKLFF

V gene: TRBV11-2
CDR3 length: 16
CDR3 protein: CASSSGQGSLHYGYTF

V gene: TRBV18
CDR3 length: 19
CDR3 protein: CASSLIGLAGDYNQETQYF

V gene: TRBV2
CDR3 length: 14
CDR3 protein: CASSPDRYGYEQYF

V gene: TRBV19
CDR3 length: 13
CDR3 protein: CASSNGQNEKLFF

V gene: TRBV10-3
CDR3 length: 16
CDR3 protein: CAITDHGEIRVNEQFF

V gene: TRBV6-5
CDR3 length: 15
CDR3 protein: CASSYQLPFDSPLHF

V gene: TRBV4-3
CDR3 length: 16
CDR3 protein: CASSQGGQGRVNTIYF

V gene: TRBV7-2
CDR3 length: 14
CDR3 protein: CASSLQGVGNTIYF

V gene: TRBV6-2/TRBV6-3
CDR3 length: 14
CDR3 protein: CASSRSFEERKGFF

V gene: TRBV2
CDR3 length: 14
CDR3 protein: CASSRDSSNSPLHF

V gene: TRBV27
CDR3 length: 17
CDR3 protein: CASTLEGGLAGGNEQFF

V gene: TRBV6-6
CDR3 length: 13
CDR3 protein: CASSWGQGKTQYF

V gene: TRBV19
CDR3 length: 16
CDR3 protein: CASSPGAGGRYNEQFF

V gene: TRBV7-3
CDR3 length: 15
CDR3 protein: CASSRGQLGDTEAFF

V gene: TRBV7-9
CDR3 length: 16
CDR3 protein: CASTLGGAGSGNTIYF

V gene: TRBV7-2
CDR3 length: 15
CDR3 protein: CASSLARGAGETQYF

V gene: TRBV7-2
CDR3 length: 12
CDR3 protein: CASSLGRRGYTF

V gene: TRBV3-1/TRBV3-2
CDR3 length: 13
CDR3 protein: CASSPMAGSGYTF

V gene: TRBV5-5
CDR3 length: 14
CDR3 protein: CASNRGSPPDTQYF